Presented here are 30 T cell receptor beta chains from one specimen sequenced in a study of T-cell reconstitution after alpha-beta-depleted transplantation in children. Preparation of the TCRbeta library involved a method that used unique molecular identifiers. TCRdb reprocessed the PCR reads with MiXCR, giving one entry per CDR3 protein. The sample has about 980,000 distinct CDR3 sequences, roughly 31% seen once. Specimen: PBMCs, mostly from graft donor cells, collected 360 days after TCRalphabeta/CD19-depleted stem cell transplant. The receptors come from a boy under two years old who had a stem cell transplant for SCID, so the T cells may come from the graft donor.

The chain employs TRBV19 and TRBJ2-7; D unresolved. The germline V and J ends were trimmed by 3 bases and 2 bases, with 8 bases remaining between them. This CDR3 region has 13 residues. The germline CDR1 and CDR2 sequences are LNHDA and SQIVND (reference sequence). The CDR3 spells CASSIVGTYEQYF. The CDR3 nucleotides are TGTGCCAGTAGTATTGTCGGAACCTACGAGCAGTACTTC.

The table lists this clonotype with a few counts. The chain is built from TRBV12-3 or TRBV12-4 and TRBJ2-4; TRBD1 might be the D (5 bases). Trimming stripped 5 bases from V and 0 bases from J, with 14 bases between. The CDR3 runs 16 residues. The CDR3 is CASSLGAGLAKNIQYF. The CDR3 nucleotides are TGTGCCAGCAGTCTTGGGGCAGGGTTAGCCAAAAACATTCAGTACTTC.

The J gene is TRBJ1-5, the V gene TRBV28; 10 positions agree with TRBD1. The CDR3 sequence is 16 residues long. Germline CDR1 and CDR2: MDHEN and SYDVKM. Trimming removed 6 bases from V and 3 bases from J; junction bases left unmatched: 8. CDR3 amino acids: CASSGGTGVYNQPQHF. For the CDR3, the DNA is TGTGCCAGCAGCGGGGGGACAGGGGTATACAATCAGCCCCAGCATTTT.

This clonotype has ten or more counts. This chain connects TRBV12-3 or TRBV12-4 to TRBJ2-1; D unresolved. V lost 7 bases and J 4 bases, leaving 11 bases between the germline ends. The length of the CDR3 is 13 residues. The CDR3 spells CASTSSLYNEQFF. CDR3 nucleotides: TGTGCCAGCACCAGTAGCTTATACAATGAGCAGTTCTTC.

The genes are TRBV18 and TRBJ2-3; 9 nucleotides line up with TRBD1. CDR1 is KGHSH, CDR2 LQKENI, per germline. V lost 3 bases to trimming and J lost 2 bases; unmatched junction nucleotides: 6. The CDR3 is 16 amino acids. Here the CDR3 reads CASSPDRGLSTDTQYF. The CDR3 DNA sequence: TGTGCCAGCTCACCTGACAGGGGGTTATCCACAGATACGCAGTATTTT.

This clonotype was detected many times. This chain joins TRBV12-3 or TRBV12-4 and TRBJ2-3, with a possible D match to TRBD2 (6 bases). CDR3 size: 14 residues. Trimming took 6 bases from V and 0 from J, leaving 10 bases between them. CDR3 protein: CASRLGGSTDTQYF. CDR3 DNA: TGTGCCAGCAGGCTGGGGGGAAGCACAGATACGCAGTATTTT.

The CDR3 DNA sequence: TGCGCCAGCAGCGGACAGGGGGCGCTTAACACAGATACGCAGTATTTT. As protein: CASSGQGALNTDTQYF. The chain recombines TRBV5-1 with TRBJ2-3; 11 positions agree with TRBD1. CDR1 SGHRS and CDR2 YFSETQ come from the germline V gene. V dropped 4 bases and J dropped 2; count of bases not matched to a gene: 6. CDR3 length: 16 amino acids.

In its sample, this clonotype was seen a few times. The gene calls are TRBV2 and TRBJ2-7; maybe TRBD2 (6 bases). V was clipped by 4 bases and J by 2 bases, with 12 bases between them. The V gene's germline CDR1 is SNHLY and CDR2 FYNNEI. This CDR3 region has 14 residues. This chain's CDR3 is CASSVEGSPYEQYF. In nucleotides, the CDR3 is TGTGCCAGCAGTGTGGAGGGATCTCCCTACGAGCAGTACTTC. The full variable domain, its missing parts supplied by reference TRBV2 and TRBJ2-7, is EPEVTQTPSHQVTQMGQEVILRCVPISNHLYFYWYRQILGQKVEFLVSFYNNEISEKSEIFDDQFSVERPDGSNFTLKIRSTKLEDSAMYFCASSVEGSPYEQYFGPGTRLTVT.

This clonotype occurred once. The gene calls are TRBV24-1 and TRBJ1-5; D gene uncertain. Trimming shortened V by 2 bases and J by 4 bases, and 11 bases separated the two germline ends. CDR1 and CDR2 from the germline V gene are KGHDR and SFDVKD. This CDR3 has 15 amino acids. CDR3 in DNA: TGTGCCACCAGTGATTCCCGGGAGAGGAATCAGCCCCAGCATTTT. As protein: CATSDSRERNQPQHF.

V is TRBV12-3 or TRBV12-4 and J is TRBJ2-7; D may correspond to TRBD1 or TRBD2 (6 bases each). This CDR3 is 15 amino acids long. The germline V and J ends were trimmed by 6 bases and 2 bases, with 17 bases remaining between them. Here the CDR3 DNA reads TGTGCCAGCAGCCCTTGGGGGGCGACGACCTACGAGCAGTACTTC. Its protein product is CASSPWGATTYEQYF.

On this clonotype: Relative to the germline gene, one junction end is altered; a read error may explain this. The chain joins TRBV7-2 to TRBJ2-3; no clear D gene. Germline CDR1 reads SGHTA; CDR2 reads FQGNSA. The CDR3 loop spans 14 amino acids. The DNA of the CDR3 is TGTGCCAGCGGCTTCGTTAGTAACACAGATACGCAGTATTTT. It is translated as CASGFVSNTDTQYF.

This rearrangement joins TRBV7-8 to TRBJ2-7, with 11 bases aligning to TRBD2. The germline CDR1 and CDR2 sequences are SGHVS and FQNEAQ. The CDR3 has 16 residues. The V and J ends lost 4 bases and 0 bases, in that order; junction bases with no gene match: 5. The CDR3, as DNA: TGTGCCAGCAGCTCCTTACTAGCGGGGGTCTCCTACGAGCAGTACTTC. It translates to CASSSLLAGVSYEQYF.

The V call is TRBV6-5, the J call TRBJ2-1; 9 positions agree with TRBD1. The CDR3 length is 15 residues. V lost 5 bases and J lost 7; bases outside the gene matches: 9. Germline V gene data show CDR1 as MNHEY and CDR2 as SVGAGI. CDR3 sequence (DNA): TGTGCCAGCAGTATCGACAGGGGGGTGGTGAATGAGCAGTTCTTC. This sequence encodes CASSIDRGVVNEQFF.

This clonotype was observed a handful of times. The chain employs TRBV7-6 and TRBJ2-2; D call uncertain. V lost 0 bases and J 5 bases, leaving 10 bases between the germline ends. The CDR3 spans 15 residues. Germline values: CDR1 SGHVS, CDR2 FNYEAQ. CDR3 loop: CASSLASWGTGELFF. The CDR3 DNA reads TGTGCCAGCAGCTTAGCTTCGTGGGGAACCGGGGAGCTGTTTTTT.

There are a few counts of this clonotype. The J gene is TRBJ2-7, the V gene TRBV10-1; TRBD2 is a possible D gene (6 bases). CDR3 length equals 15 residues. The V and J ends lost 2 bases and 0 bases respectively, with 11 bases between them. Germline V gene sequence: CDR1 WNHNN, CDR2 SYGVQD (reference sequence). CDR3 nucleotides: TGCGCCAGCAGTGAGGGGTTGGGACTCTCCTACGAGCAGTACTTC. Its translation: CASSEGLGLSYEQYF.

The chain couples TRBV28 to TRBJ1-5, with TRBD1 as a possible D gene (6 bases). This CDR3 comprises 14 residues. Trimming took off 6 bases at V and 4 bases at J, with 13 bases between the two ends. Germline loops: CDR1 MDHEN, CDR2 SYDVKM. The chain's CDR3 is CASRATGGNQPQHF. CDR3 bases: TGTGCCAGCAGAGCGACAGGAGGAAATCAGCCCCAGCATTTT. The variable domain in full, with the rest retrieved from reference TRBV28 and TRBJ1-5, is DVKVTQSSRYLVKRTGEKVFLECVQDMDHENMFWYRQDPGLGLRLIYFSYDVKMKEKGDIPEGYSVSREKKERFSLILESASTNQTSMYLCASRATGGNQPQHFGDGTRLSIL.

The sample holds a few counts of this clonotype. This chain uses TRBV6-1 with TRBJ2-7; possibly TRBD2 for D (6 bases). V was clipped by 6 bases and J by 2 bases, with 17 bases between them. Per germline, CDR1 MNHNS and CDR2 SASEGT. There are 15 residues in the CDR3. As DNA, the CDR3 is TGTGCCAGCAGGTTTGCAGGGACTGGGACCTACGAGCAGTACTTC. It codes for CASRFAGTGTYEQYF.

The V call is TRBV5-1, the J call TRBJ2-3; 9 nucleotides line up with TRBD2. The CDR3 covers 17 residues. With 4 bases clipped from V and 1 base from J, the junction kept 10 bases outside the gene matches. Germline values: CDR1 SGHRS, CDR2 YFSETQ. In DNA, the CDR3 is TGCGCCAGCAGCCCGCCAGAGTTAGCGGGGGGCACAGATACGCAGTATTTT. It codes for CASSPPELAGGTDTQYF.

A few counts support this clonotype. CDR3 sequence: CASSKAGGGEKLFF. DNA for the CDR3: TGTGCCAGCAGTAAGGCAGGAGGTGGTGAAAAACTGTTTTTT. V gene TRBV7-2 combines with J gene TRBJ1-4; D is ambiguous. Germline V gives CDR1 SGHTA, CDR2 FQGNSA. The CDR3 runs 14 residues. With 6 bases removed from V and 7 bases from J, the gap between germline ends came to 15 bases.

This clonotype occurred a few times. The chain uses TRBV28 and TRBJ1-2, with D maybe TRBD1 (6 bases). The length of the CDR3 is 16 residues. The ends were cut back, 3 bases at V and 5 bases at J, with 19 bases in the middle. From germline, CDR1 is MDHEN and CDR2 SYDVKM. The CDR3 is CASSLTGGSPLYGYTF. The CDR3 bases are TGTGCCAGCAGTTTGACAGGAGGATCCCCCTTATATGGCTACACCTTC.

This clonotype was counted a single time. V usage is TRBV5-1 and J usage is TRBJ2-3, with 8 bases fitting TRBD2. The V segment lost 4 bases and the J segment 5 bases; nucleotides outside the gene matches: 9. CDR3 size: 15 residues. CDR1 and CDR2 (germline): SGHRS, YFSETQ. In DNA form, the CDR3 reads TGCGCCAGCAGCCCCGAAGGACTAGCAGTAGATACGCAGTATTTT. It yields the protein CASSPEGLAVDTQYF. Full variable domain (outside the CDR3, taken from reference TRBV5-1 and TRBJ2-3): KAGVTQTPRYLIKTRGQQVTLSCSPISGHRSVSWYQQTPGQGLQFLFEYFSETQRNKGNFPGRFSGRQFSNSRSEMNVSTLELGDSALYLCASSPEGLAVDTQYFGPGTRLTVL.

The chain employs TRBV9 and TRBJ2-7, with TRBD2 identical over 9 bases. J gave up 6 bases and V 0 bases, and 4 bases lay outside the gene matches. CDR1 is SGDLS, CDR2 YYNGEE, per germline. The CDR3 covers 14 residues. This CDR3 reads CASSVGGGAFEQYF. CDR3 in DNA: TGTGCCAGCAGCGTAGGCGGGGGGGCTTTCGAGCAGTACTTC.

The table lists this clonotype with many counts. The J gene is TRBJ2-2, the V gene TRBV27; 8 positions agree with TRBD1. The CDR3 contains 16 residues. Germline CDR1 and CDR2: MNHEY and SMNVEV (reference sequence). The J segment lost 3 bases and the V segment lost 10 bases, leaving 13 bases of the junction unmatched. CDR3 protein: CATQQLRGQDTGELFF. CDR3 DNA sequence: TGTGCCACCCAACAGCTTCGGGGACAGGACACCGGGGAGCTGTTTTTT.

This clonotype was seen more than once but under ten times. The V gene is TRBV7-8, the J gene TRBJ1-1; a weak D match, TRBD1 (6 bases). Trimming took 5 bases from V and 5 from J, leaving 15 bases between them. This CDR3 is 14 amino acids long. CDR1 SGHVS and CDR2 FQNEAQ come from the germline V gene. CDR3 sequence: CASSPPGHPTEAFF. The CDR3 DNA sequence: TGTGCCAGCAGCCCACCGGGACACCCAACTGAAGCTTTCTTT.

The chain links TRBV4-1 to TRBJ2-4, with TRBD1 matching 9 bases. This CDR3 spans 17 amino acids. Germline trimming cut 4 bases from V and 6 bases from J; bases unmatched to any gene: 13. Germline V gene sequence: CDR1 MGHRA, CDR2 YSYEKL. The CDR3 sequence is CASSLMTRGQGRNIQYF. The CDR3 nucleotides are TGCGCCAGCAGCCTCATGACCCGGGGACAGGGCAGAAACATTCAGTACTTC.

The genes are TRBV7-2 and TRBJ2-3; 12 nucleotides line up with TRBD1. This CDR3 has 16 amino acids. Germline assignment: CDR1 SGHTA and CDR2 FQGNSA. With V trimmed by 4 bases and J by 8 bases, 10 bases remained unmatched. The CDR3 sequence: CASSSGQGAIRGTQYF. CDR3 DNA sequence: TGTGCCAGCAGCTCGGGACAGGGGGCGATTAGGGGTACGCAGTATTTT.

The gene calls are TRBV4-1 and TRBJ2-3; D is undetermined. CDR1 is MGHRA, CDR2 YSYEKL, per germline. CDR3 length: 15 residues. The V and J ends lost 0 bases and 2 bases respectively, with 9 bases between them. Here the CDR3 DNA reads TGCGCCAGCAGCCAAGACCGCCTAACCACAGATACGCAGTATTTT. This encodes CASSQDRLTTDTQYF.

This clonotype was seen a handful of times. This chain uses TRBV2 with TRBJ1-6; no firm D call. Germline-derived CDR1 and CDR2 are SNHLY and FYNNEI. The V end was cut by 7 bases, the J end by 4 bases, with 8 bases between. This CDR3 has 13 residues. CDR3 protein: CASISGYNSPLHF. The CDR3 DNA is TGTGCCAGCATTTCGGGGTATAATTCACCCCTCCACTTT.

This clonotype was recorded a few times. The V gene is TRBV29-1, the J gene TRBJ2-1; maybe TRBD2 (6 bases). Per the germline V gene, CDR1 is SQVTM and CDR2 is ANQGSEA. The CDR3 is 13 amino acids. Trimming shortened V by 1 base and J by 9 bases, and 13 bases separated the two germline ends. For the CDR3, the DNA is TGCAGCGTTGAAGGAATAGGTAGCGGTGAGCAGTTCTTC. This translates into CSVEGIGSGEQFF.

This chain joins TRBV24-1 and TRBJ2-1, with D possibly being TRBD1 or TRBD2 (5 bases each). Trimming cost V 9 bases and J 4 bases, with 15 bases left between them. CDR1 is KGHDR and CDR2 is SFDVKD in the germline V gene. This CDR3 spans 14 amino acids. CDR3 residues: CATARGPKYNEQFF. CDR3 sequence (DNA): TGTGCCACCGCGAGGGGCCCAAAGTACAATGAGCAGTTCTTC.